This TCR beta chain was sequenced during a study of CD8 T cells in ankylosing spondylitis. Whole-study findings and limits: For ankylosing spondylitis blood, a TCR beta motif of seven to nine highly homologous variants appeared characteristic.

The TCR beta libraries were generated through quantitative 5'-RACE incorporating molecular barcodes. TCRdb used MiXCR to reprocess the 5' RACE reads, holding one entry per CDR3 protein. The sample shows 330,000 or so distinct CDR3 sequences, approximately 8.2% of them seen only once. About this clonotype itself: Its antigen is unknown.

CDR1 is SNHLY, CDR2 FYNNEI, per germline. The CDR3 spans 14 residues. The germline V and J ends were trimmed by 7 bases and 2 bases, with 12 bases remaining between them. The chain uses TRBV2 and TRBJ2-1; tentatively, D is TRBD2 (5 bases). What was sequenced was blood, either unsorted or a sorted T cell fraction (not recorded which). The TCR was taken from a male donor with ankylosing spondylitis. CDR3 loop: CASTRDKAYNEQFF. DNA for the CDR3: TGTGCCAGCACTCGGGATAAGGCCTACAATGAGCAGTTCTTC. Looking up the rest from reference TRBV2 and TRBJ2-1 gives the full variable domain: EPEVTQTPSHQVTQMGQEVILRCVPISNHLYFYWYRQILGQKVEFLVSFYNNEISEKSEIFDDQFSVERPDGSNFTLKIRSTKLEDSAMYFCASTRDKAYNEQFFGPGTRLTVL.